The entry below describes one TCR beta chain. The antigen remains undetermined. Sequencing used immunoSEQ multiplex PCR; TCRdb keeps in-frame clones, though not all of them. Here the sample spans 50,000 or so clones, roughly three quarters being singletons. The data are from a study of T cell responses to AZD1222 COVID-19 vaccine. Study conclusions and caveats: Vaccination with two AZD1222 doses was followed by a rise in Spike-specific TCR breadth and depth.

Trimming left V 0 bases short and J 4 bases short, with 11 bases between. The CDR3 is made up of 15 amino acids. The V gene's germline CDR1 is SGDLS and CDR2 YYNGEE. J is TRBJ1-5 and V is TRBV9; perhaps TRBD1 as D (5 bases). Sequencing was performed on peripheral blood, taken 28 days after the second AZD1222 dose. This TCR was recovered from an adult who received the AZD1222 COVID-19 vaccine. CDR3 region: CASSVARVGNQPQHF. The CDR3 bases are TGTGCCAGCAGCGTAGCCAGGGTAGGGAATCAGCCCCAGCATTTT. Complete variable domain (other parts from reference TRBV9 and TRBJ1-5): DSGVTQTPKHLITATGQRVTLRCSPRSGDLSVYWYQQSLDQGLQFLIQYYNGEERAKGNILERFSAQQFPDLHSELNLSSLELGDSALYFCASSVARVGNQPQHFGDGTRLSIL.